The rows below give T cell receptor beta chains drawn from one sample of a study of blood T cell repertoires in COVID-19. Clones were read by immunoSEQ multiplex PCR, and TCRdb kept only the in-frame ones, dropping some. The sample holds roughly 280,000 clones; about 85% are singletons and the top ten take 3%. The sample comprised PBMCs or T cells enriched from blood (not recorded which). The receptors were sampled from a woman aged 50 to 65 who had recovered from COVID-19. Both conserved end residues are part of each CDR3. Each record gives: CDR3 DNA, CDR3 protein, D gene, J gene, V gene. A D gene is named only where the DNA matches it firmly.

DNA: TGTGCCACCAGTGCCGGGACAGTGCAGCCCCAGCATTTT
CDR3: CATSAGTVQPQHF
D: TRBD1
J: TRBJ1-5
V: TRBV24-1

DNA: TGTGCCAGCAGTTCGAGCGGGTTTAGCACAGATACGCAGTATTTT
CDR3: CASSSSGFSTDTQYF
D: NA
J: TRBJ2-3
V: TRBV2

DNA: TGTGCCAGCAGTGAAAAGTGGGCTGGCAGGGGAAATTCACCCCTCCACTTT
CDR3: CASSEKWAGRGNSPLHF
D: NA
J: TRBJ1-6
V: TRBV2

DNA: TGTGCCAGCAGCCCCTACGGACAGGGGTGGTTTGGCTACACCTTC
CDR3: CASSPYGQGWFGYTF
D: TRBD1
J: TRBJ1-2
V: TRBV5-6

DNA: TGTGCCAGTAGTATAGGGGGCGGCTACACCTTC
CDR3: CASSIGGGYTF
D: NA
J: TRBJ1-2
V: TRBV19

DNA: TGTGCCAGCAGTTACTCGTTGCAGATCACTGGAAACACCATATATTTT
CDR3: CASSYSLQITGNTIYF
D: NA
J: TRBJ1-3
V: TRBV6-5

DNA: TGTGCCAGCACCGCGGAAGTTTGGTCGAACACTGAAGCTTTCTTT
CDR3: CASTAEVWSNTEAFF
D: NA
J: TRBJ1-1
V: TRBV28

DNA: TGTGCCAGCAGCAACCCAGAGGACAGTGCTACTAGGGACTACACCTTC
CDR3: CASSNPEDSATRDYTF
D: NA
J: TRBJ1-2
V: TRBV7-2

DNA: TGTGCCTGGGAGTCAATGGAAATAGCGGGAGGGGAGCTGTTTTTT
CDR3: CAWESMEIAGGELFF
D: TRBD2
J: TRBJ2-2
V: TRBV30

DNA: TGTGCCAGCTTCGGGGGGTCGAGCAATCAGCCCCAGCATTTT
CDR3: CASFGGSSNQPQHF
D: NA
J: TRBJ1-5
V: TRBV28

DNA: TGTGCCAGCGGCTACAGGGACCTCCAAGAGACCCAGTACTTC
CDR3: CASGYRDLQETQYF
D: NA
J: TRBJ2-5
V: TRBV7-9